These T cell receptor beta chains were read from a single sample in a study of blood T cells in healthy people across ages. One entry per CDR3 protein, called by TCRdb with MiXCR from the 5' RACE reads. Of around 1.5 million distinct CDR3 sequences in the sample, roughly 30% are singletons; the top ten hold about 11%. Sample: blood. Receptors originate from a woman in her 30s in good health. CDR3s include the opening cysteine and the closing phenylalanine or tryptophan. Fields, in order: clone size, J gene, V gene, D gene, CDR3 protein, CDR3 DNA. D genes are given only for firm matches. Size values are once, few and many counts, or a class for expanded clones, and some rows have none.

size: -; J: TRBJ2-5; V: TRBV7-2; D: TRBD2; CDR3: CASSPQAREQYF; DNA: TGTGCCAGCAGCCCCCAAGCGCGGGAGCAGTACTTC
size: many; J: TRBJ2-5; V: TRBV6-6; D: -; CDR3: CASSWGTGQETQYF; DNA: TGTGCCAGCAGTTGGGGGACGGGGCAAGAGACCCAGTACTTC
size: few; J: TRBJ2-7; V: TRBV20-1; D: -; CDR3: CSASQLGLGTEQYF; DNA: TGCAGTGCTAGCCAGCTGGGACTTGGCACCGAGCAGTACTTC
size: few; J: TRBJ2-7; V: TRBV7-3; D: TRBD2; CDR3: CAIPSGKSYEQYF; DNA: TGTGCCATCCCTAGCGGCAAGTCCTACGAGCAGTACTTC
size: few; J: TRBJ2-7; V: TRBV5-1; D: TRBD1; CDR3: CASSLGFDRVIYEQYF; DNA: TGCGCCAGCAGCTTGGGTTTCGACAGGGTTATTTACGAGCAGTACTTC
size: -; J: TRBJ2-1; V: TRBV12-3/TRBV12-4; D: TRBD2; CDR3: CASSLAPSGRMGEQFF; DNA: TGTGCCAGCAGTTTAGCGCCCAGCGGGAGGATGGGAGAGCAGTTCTTC
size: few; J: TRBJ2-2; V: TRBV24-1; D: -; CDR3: CATSDPSRGGNTGELFF; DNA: TGTGCCACCAGTGACCCCAGCAGGGGAGGTAACACCGGGGAGCTGTTTTTT
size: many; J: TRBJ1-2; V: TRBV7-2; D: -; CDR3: CASSFTRNNYGYTF; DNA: TGTGCCAGCAGCTTTACCCGGAATAACTATGGCTACACCTTC
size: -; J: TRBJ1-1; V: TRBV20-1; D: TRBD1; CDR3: CSAGGQGTEAFF; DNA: TGCAGTGCTGGCGGACAGGGGACTGAAGCTTTCTTT
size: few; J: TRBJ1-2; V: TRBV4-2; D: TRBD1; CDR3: CASSQDSGQSYGYTF; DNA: TGTGCCAGCAGCCAAGATTCGGGACAGTCCTATGGCTACACCTTC
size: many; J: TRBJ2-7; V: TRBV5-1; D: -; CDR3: CASSLGSPMYYEQYF; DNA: TGCGCCAGCAGCTTGGGGAGTCCCATGTACTACGAGCAGTACTTC
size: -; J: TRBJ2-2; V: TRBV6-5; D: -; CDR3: CASSSSGFTGELFF; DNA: TGTGCCAGCAGTTCATCTGGGTTCACCGGGGAGCTGTTTTTT
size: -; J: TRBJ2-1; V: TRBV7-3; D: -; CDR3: CASSSPAAGVHEQFF; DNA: TGTGCCAGCAGCTCCCCAGCTGCAGGGGTTCATGAGCAGTTCTTC
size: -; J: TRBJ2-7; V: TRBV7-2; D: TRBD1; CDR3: CASSLLGQGFFYEQYF; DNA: TGTGCCAGCAGCTTACTGGGACAGGGTTTTTTCTACGAGCAGTACTTC
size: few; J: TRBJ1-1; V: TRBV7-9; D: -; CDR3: CASTPRLTVAEAFF; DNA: TGTGCCAGCACCCCCCGACTGACCGTGGCTGAAGCTTTCTTT
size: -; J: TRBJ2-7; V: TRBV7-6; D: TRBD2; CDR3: CASSLFSGGDHEQYF; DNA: TGTGCCAGCAGCTTGTTTAGCGGGGGGGATCACGAGCAGTACTTC
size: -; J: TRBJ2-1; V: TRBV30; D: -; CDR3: CALLRGFGGNEQFF; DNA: TGTGCCCTGTTGAGAGGGTTTGGTGGCAATGAGCAGTTCTTC
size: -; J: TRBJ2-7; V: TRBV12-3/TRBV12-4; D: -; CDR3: CASSTGAGLSIEQYF; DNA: TGTGCCAGCAGCACCGGGGCCGGACTTTCGATCGAGCAGTACTTC
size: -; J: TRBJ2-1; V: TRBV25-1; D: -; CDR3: CASSGDGGHHYNEQFF; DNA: TGTGCCAGCAGTGGAGACGGGGGACACCACTACAATGAGCAGTTCTTC
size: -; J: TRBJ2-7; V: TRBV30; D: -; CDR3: CAWREGVEQYF; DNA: TGTGCCTGGAGAGAGGGGGTCGAGCAGTACTTC
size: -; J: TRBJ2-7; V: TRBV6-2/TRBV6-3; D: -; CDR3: CASSSAGRHYEQYF; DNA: TGTGCCAGCAGTAGCGCGGGGAGGCATTACGAGCAGTACTTC
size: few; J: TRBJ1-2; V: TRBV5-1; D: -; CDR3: CASSLESGYGYTF; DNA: TGCGCCAGCAGCTTGGAATCGGGGTACGGCTACACCTTC
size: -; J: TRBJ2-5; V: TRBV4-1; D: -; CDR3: CVSSQVPLQGEQYF; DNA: TGCGTCAGCAGCCAAGTACCCCTACAGGGTGAGCAGTACTTC
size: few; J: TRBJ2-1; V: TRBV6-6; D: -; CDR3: CASSNRDTHNEQFF; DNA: TGTGCCAGCAGTAACCGGGACACGCACAATGAGCAGTTCTTC
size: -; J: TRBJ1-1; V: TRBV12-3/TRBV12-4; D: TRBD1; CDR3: CASSWDRDIPNTEAFF; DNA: TGTGCCAGCAGTTGGGACAGGGATATACCTAACACTGAAGCTTTCTTT
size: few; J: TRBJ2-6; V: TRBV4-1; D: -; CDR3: CASSQRSVGANVLTF; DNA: TGCGCCAGCAGCCAACGTTCGGTTGGGGCCAACGTCCTGACTTTC
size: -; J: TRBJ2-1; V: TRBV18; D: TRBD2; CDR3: CASSPGAGDYNEQFF; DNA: TGTGCCAGCTCACCAGGGGCGGGAGACTACAATGAGCAGTTCTTC
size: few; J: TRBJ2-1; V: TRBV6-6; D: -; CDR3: CASSYGTGVNYNEQFF; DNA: TGTGCCAGCAGTTACGGAACGGGAGTTAACTACAATGAGCAGTTCTTC
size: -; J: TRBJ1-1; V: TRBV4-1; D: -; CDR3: CASSQRQVNTEAFF; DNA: TGCGCCAGCAGCCAACGACAGGTGAACACTGAAGCTTTCTTT
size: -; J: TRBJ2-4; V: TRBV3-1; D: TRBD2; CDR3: CANSFLAGGPSKNIQYF; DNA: TGTGCCAACAGCTTTTTAGCGGGAGGGCCTTCCAAAAACATTCAGTACTTC
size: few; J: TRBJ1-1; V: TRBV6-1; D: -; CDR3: CASSVDRGSTEAFF; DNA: TGTGCCAGCAGTGTGGACAGAGGAAGCACTGAAGCTTTCTTT
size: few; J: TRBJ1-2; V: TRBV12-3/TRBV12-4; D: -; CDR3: CASRGEGGYGYTF; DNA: TGTGCCAGCAGAGGGGAGGGAGGCTATGGCTACACCTTC
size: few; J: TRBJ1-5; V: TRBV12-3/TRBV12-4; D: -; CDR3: CASSSKGNQPQHF; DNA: TGTGCCAGCAGTTCTAAGGGCAATCAGCCCCAGCATTTT
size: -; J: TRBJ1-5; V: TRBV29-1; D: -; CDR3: CSVGMDSNHPQHF; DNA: TGCAGCGTTGGTATGGATAGCAATCACCCCCAGCATTTT
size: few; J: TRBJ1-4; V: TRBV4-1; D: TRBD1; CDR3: CASSQDPTGSSVEKLFF; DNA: TGCGCCAGCAGCCAAGATCCGACAGGGAGTAGTGTTGAAAAACTGTTTTTT
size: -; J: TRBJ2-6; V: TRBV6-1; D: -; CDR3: CASSVKTGANVLTF; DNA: TGTGCCAGCAGTGTAAAGACTGGGGCCAACGTCCTGACTTTC
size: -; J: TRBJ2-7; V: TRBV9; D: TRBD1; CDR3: CASSVTGTDFYEQYF; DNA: TGTGCCAGCAGCGTTACCGGGACAGATTTTTACGAGCAGTACTTC
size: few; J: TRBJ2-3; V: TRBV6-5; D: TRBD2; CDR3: CASSYLAGGFTDTQYF; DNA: TGTGCCAGCAGTTACTTAGCGGGGGGGTTCACAGATACGCAGTATTTT
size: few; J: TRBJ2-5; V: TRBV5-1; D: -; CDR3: CASSLEATGSETQYF; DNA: TGCGCCAGCAGCTTGGAGGCCACAGGGTCAGAGACCCAGTACTTC
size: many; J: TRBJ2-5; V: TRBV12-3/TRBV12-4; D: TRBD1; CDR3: CATSRDRGGRETQYF; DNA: TGTGCCACCTCCCGGGACAGGGGAGGACGAGAGACCCAGTACTTC
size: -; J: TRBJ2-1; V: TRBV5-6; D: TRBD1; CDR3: CASSTIRDRGPNEQFF; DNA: TGTGCCAGCAGTACGATCCGGGACAGGGGGCCCAATGAGCAGTTCTTC
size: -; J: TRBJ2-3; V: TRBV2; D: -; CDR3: CASRRPGGAGTDTQYF; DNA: TGTGCCAGCCGACGGCCGGGGGGCGCAGGTACAGATACGCAGTATTTT
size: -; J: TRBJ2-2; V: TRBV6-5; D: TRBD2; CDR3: CASKLAGGKNTGELFF; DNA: TGTGCCAGCAAACTAGCGGGGGGAAAGAACACCGGGGAGCTGTTTTTT
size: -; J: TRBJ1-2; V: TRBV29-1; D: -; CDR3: CSVAGQGGYTF; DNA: TGCAGCGTTGCTGGCCAAGGCGGCTACACCTTC